The rows below give T cell receptor beta chains drawn from one sample of a study of cytomegalovirus exposure and HLA in healthy donors. The data were produced by immunoSEQ multiplex PCR, yet TCRdb's version contains in-frame clones alone and is incomplete. The data show roughly 130,000 clones, roughly four fifths seen once. The sequencing sample was made of PBMCs. These receptors were collected from a male donor in good health and CMV-seropositive. Both conserved end residues are part of each CDR3. The D gene is left open where the match is weak. Clone size is not always given. Where it is, it says once, few, many or a class for expanded clones.

D gene,V gene,clone size,J gene,CDR3 DNA,CDR3 protein
.,TRBV20-1,.,TRBJ2-1,TGCAGTGCCTCTCAGGGATGGGAGCAGTTCTTC,CSASQGWEQFF
.,TRBV28,.,TRBJ1-3,TGTGCCAGCATTATGGGAGGTCGCGGACGGCCTGGAAACACCATATATTTT,CASIMGGRGRPGNTIYF
TRBD2,TRBV6-6,.,TRBJ2-4,TGTGCCAGCAGACCTACGGGACTAGAGGAAAACAGTCAGTACTTC,CASRPTGLEENSQYF
.,TRBV6-4,.,TRBJ2-1,TGTGCCAGCACCTTCAATGAGCAGTTCTTC,CASTFNEQFF
.,TRBV6-5,.,TRBJ2-1,TGTGCCAGCAGCTACCAGGGGCTCCCCTACAATGAGCAGTTCTTC,CASSYQGLPYNEQFF
.,TRBV15,.,TRBJ1-5,TGTGCCACCAGCAGAGATAGGAGACAGTTCGGACAGCCCCAGCATTTT,CATSRDRRQFGQPQHF
TRBD2,TRBV10-3,.,TRBJ2-1,TGTGCCATCAGTAGGGCGGGAGACGAGCAGTTCTTC,CAISRAGDEQFF
.,TRBV18,.,TRBJ1-1,TGTGCCAGCTCACAAGGGGTGAACACTGAAGCTTTCTTT,CASSQGVNTEAFF
TRBD2,TRBV5-1,.,TRBJ2-7,TGCGCCAGCAGCTTGGAGCGGGGTAACTACGAGCAGTACTTC,CASSLERGNYEQYF
TRBD1,TRBV7-2,few,TRBJ2-5,TGTGCCAGCAGCCCCGTTACAGGGGAAGAGACCCAGTACTTC,CASSPVTGEETQYF
.,TRBV7-9,.,TRBJ1-2,TGTGCCAGCAGCTTAGGCCAGGGCCACGGCTACACCTTC,CASSLGQGHGYTF
.,TRBV27,.,TRBJ2-3,TGTGCCAGCAGTTTTCAGGGATGGGATACGCAGTATTTT,CASSFQGWDTQYF
TRBD2,TRBV5-5,.,TRBJ2-1,TGTGCCAGCAGCAGCCTAGCGGGAGGCTACAATGAGCAGTTCTTC,CASSSLAGGYNEQFF
.,TRBV28,.,TRBJ1-1,TGTGCCAGCAGTTTTAGAGCTGGGCACACTGAAGCTTTCTTT,CASSFRAGHTEAFF
.,TRBV27,.,TRBJ1-2,TGTGCCAGCGGGTCCAACGGGGGGGATATGGTCACCGGCTACACCTTC,CASGSNGGDMVTGYTF
TRBD1,TRBV19,.,TRBJ1-1,TGTGCCAGTAGCATCGACAGGGGCCCTAACACTGAAGCTTTCTTT,CASSIDRGPNTEAFF
TRBD2,TRBV28,once,TRBJ2-1,TGTGCCAGCCGCGGGAGTCGGGAGCAGTTCTTC,CASRGSREQFF
.,TRBV4-3,.,TRBJ1-1,TGCGCCAGCAGCCAAGAACAGGGCACTCTTGAAGCTTTCTTT,CASSQEQGTLEAFF
.,TRBV28,.,TRBJ2-7,TGTGCCAGCAGCCCCGGACACGGGCTTTCCTACGAGCAGTACTTC,CASSPGHGLSYEQYF
.,TRBV20-1,few,TRBJ1-1,TGCAGTGCTGGGCACACTGAAGCTTTCTTT,CSAGHTEAFF
TRBD1,TRBV11-3,few,TRBJ2-7,TGTGCCAGCAGCCTTAGAGGCGGGACAGGGGCCCACGAGCAGTACTTC,CASSLRGGTGAHEQYF
.,TRBV28,.,TRBJ2-1,TGTGCCAGCACCCAGGACAGCCACAATGAGCAGTTCTTC,CASTQDSHNEQFF
TRBD1,TRBV19,.,TRBJ2-2,TGTGCCAGTAGTATATCCGGGACAGCGAACACCGGGGAGCTGTTTTTT,CASSISGTANTGELFF
.,TRBV7-3,.,TRBJ2-7,TGTGCCAGCAGCCCAAGGGGCGGGGACGAGCAGTACTTC,CASSPRGGDEQYF
.,TRBV7-9,few,TRBJ2-1,TGTGCCAGCAGCTTAGGGGAAGCGGCGGGGTTACCCCAGTTCTTC,CASSLGEAAGLPQFF
.,TRBV6-5,once,TRBJ2-1,TGTGCCAGCAGTTTCGGGAGAAATGAGCAGTTCTTC,CASSFGRNEQFF
.,TRBV19,.,TRBJ2-5,TGTGCCAGTAGTATAGAGACGGGGGAAACGGGGACCCAGTACTTC,CASSIETGETGTQYF
.,TRBV28,.,TRBJ2-3,TGTGCCAGCAGTCCGATGGGGGGATCGGGCACAGATACGCAGTATTTT,CASSPMGGSGTDTQYF
TRBD2,TRBV28,.,TRBJ2-7,TGTGCCAGCAGTTCACTAGCGGGCGGACGAGAGCAGTACTTC,CASSSLAGGREQYF
TRBD2,TRBV5-1,.,TRBJ2-3,TGCGCCAGCAGCTTGTTCGGACTAGCGGGGCTATTGACAGATACGCAGTATTTT,CASSLFGLAGLLTDTQYF
.,TRBV5-1,.,TRBJ2-3,TGCGCCAGCAGCTTGGTCCCACTCGGGAGCACAGATACGCAGTATTTT,CASSLVPLGSTDTQYF
TRBD2,TRBV2,.,TRBJ2-5,TGTGCCAGCAGTGAAGGACTAGCGGGAGTTAAGACCCAGTACTTC,CASSEGLAGVKTQYF
TRBD1,TRBV18,.,TRBJ2-3,TGTGCCAGCTCGACGACAGGGCCCGTGGGGGATACGCAGTATTTT,CASSTTGPVGDTQYF
.,TRBV5-6,.,TRBJ2-7,TGTGCCAGCAGCTATGACCCCAGGACGGGGGAGCAGTACTTC,CASSYDPRTGEQYF
TRBD1,TRBV6-5,.,TRBJ2-2,TGTGCCAGCAGTTACTCAGGGGGCCCCGGGGAGCTGTTTTTT,CASSYSGGPGELFF
TRBD1,TRBV23-1,few,TRBJ1-1,TGCGCCAGCAGTCCTGGGGAAAGGGACAGGGAGGAAGCTTTCTTT,CASSPGERDREEAFF
TRBD2,TRBV6-5,few,TRBJ2-3,TGTGCCAGCAGAACAGCGGGAAGGACAGATACGCAGTATTTT,CASRTAGRTDTQYF
.,TRBV5-8,.,TRBJ2-5,TGTGCCAGCAGCTCCGGACGCGGGGAGACCCAGTACTTC,CASSSGRGETQYF
TRBD2,TRBV7-9,.,TRBJ2-3,TGTGCCAGCAGCTTAGGATTAGCGGGGACCACAGATACGCAGTATTTT,CASSLGLAGTTDTQYF
.,TRBV10-3,.,TRBJ1-5,TGTGCCATCAGTGCCATTGAGGAGCCCCAGCATTTT,CAISAIEEPQHF
TRBD2,TRBV4-2,.,TRBJ2-2,TGTGCCAGCAGCCAAGTGGTACTAGCGAGCGGGGAGCTGTTTTTT,CASSQVVLASGELFF
.,TRBV11-2,.,TRBJ2-3,TGTGCCAGCAGCTTAGCCGGCACAGATACGCAGTATTTT,CASSLAGTDTQYF
.,TRBV11-2,.,TRBJ1-3,TGTGCCAGCAGCCTACAGGTGAACTCTGGAAACACCATATATTTT,CASSLQVNSGNTIYF
TRBD1,TRBV28,.,TRBJ1-2,TGTGCCAGCAGTTTCTTGCACAGGGGGCAAACCTATGGCTACACCTTC,CASSFLHRGQTYGYTF
.,TRBV28,.,TRBJ2-5,TGTGCCAGCAGTTTCCGCCACGTCAGACAGTACTTC,CASSFRHVRQYF
.,TRBV2,.,TRBJ2-1,TGTGCCAGCCTCAGAGGACTGAACAATGAGCAGTTCTTC,CASLRGLNNEQFF
.,TRBV10-3,.,TRBJ2-5,TGTGCCATCAGCGAAGGAGAAATAGAGACCCAGTACTTC,CAISEGEIETQYF
.,TRBV30,few,TRBJ2-4,TGTGCCTGGAGTGTCCAACTAGCCAAAAACATTCAGTACTTC,CAWSVQLAKNIQYF
TRBD1,TRBV5-1,.,TRBJ2-1,TGCGCCAGCAGCCCTGGGACAGGGACTTACAATGAGCAGTTCTTC,CASSPGTGTYNEQFF
TRBD2,TRBV5-1,.,TRBJ2-2,TGCGCCAGCGGCCGCGGAGCGGGAAACACCGGGGAGCTGTTTTTT,CASGRGAGNTGELFF